Listed here are 20 T cell receptor beta chains from one sample, sequenced in a study of T cell changes during pregnancy in multiple sclerosis. TCRdb keeps only in-frame clones here, not all; method: immunoSEQ multiplex PCR. The sample lists tens of thousands of clones, almost 95% occurring once. Sequences were derived from peripheral blood, sampled after pregnancy. Receptor source: a female donor with multiple sclerosis, enrolled in a pregnancy study.

The rearrangement uses TRBV14 and TRBJ2-5, with D possibly TRBD1 on 5 matching bases. The CDR3 spans 17 residues. CDR1 and CDR2 (germline): SGHDN, FVKESK. V was shortened by 0 bases and J by 2 bases, with 16 bases between the two germline ends. The CDR3 DNA follows: TGTGCCAGCAGCCAAGAGATGGCCAGGGCCTTTCAAGAGACCCAGTACTTC. This encodes CASSQEMARAFQETQYF. Drawing the rest from reference TRBV14 and TRBJ2-5, the complete variable domain is EAGVTQFPSHSVIEKGQTVTLRCDPISGHDNLYWYRRVMGKEIKFLLHFVKESKQDESGMPNNRFLAERTGGTYSTLKVQPAELEDSGVYFCASSQEMARAFQETQYFGPGTRLLVL.

This clone was detected once. The rearrangement joins TRBV21-1 to TRBJ1-1; TRBD1, the table's D call, lacks a check against the DNA. TRBV21-1 counts as a pseudogene. CDR3 length: 17 residues. CDR3 nucleotides: TGTGCCAGCAGCAAAGAGCGCGACAGGGAACGGGACACTGAAGCTTTCTTT. Encoded protein: CASSKERDRERDTEAFF.

This rearrangement joins TRBV27 to TRBJ2-6, with 8 nucleotides matching TRBD1. The CDR3 is 19 residues long. Germline values: CDR1 MNHEY, CDR2 SMNVEV (reference sequence). V lost 2 bases, J lost 1 base, and 10 bases stayed unmatched. The CDR3 spells CASSLTRQGWESGANVLTF. The CDR3 bases are TGTGCCAGCAGTTTAACCCGACAGGGGTGGGAATCTGGGGCCAACGTCCTGACTTTC. The variable domain in full, with the rest retrieved from reference TRBV27 and TRBJ2-6, is EAQVTQNPRYLITVTGKKLTVTCSQNMNHEYMSWYRQDPGLGLRQIYYSMNVEVTDKGDVPEGYKVSRKEKRNFPLILESPSPNQTSLYFCASSLTRQGWESGANVLTFGAGSRLTVL.

By its share, this clone is medium-sized (0.01 to 0.1%). Within the sample, other DNA sequences also encode this same CDR3. The J gene is TRBJ1-1, the V gene TRBV6-1, with D uncertain. The CDR3 extends over 13 amino acids. CDR1 and CDR2 from the germline V gene are MNHNS and SASEGT. V lost 6 bases, J lost 1 base, and 9 bases lay in between. Here the CDR3 DNA reads TGTGCCAGCAGCTCCACAGAGAACACTGAAGCTTTCTTT. This encodes CASSSTENTEAFF.

This chain joins TRBV29-1 and TRBJ1-1, with D uncertain. Germline V gene sequence: CDR1 SQVTM, CDR2 ANQGSEA. The CDR3 extends over 13 amino acids. Between the trimmed V and J ends, which lost 4 bases and 5 bases, there was a span of 14 bases. CDR3: CSVAPDFRTEAFF. Written as DNA, the CDR3 is TGCAGCGTTGCCCCGGACTTCCGTACTGAAGCTTTCTTT.

This rearrangement joins TRBV7-3 to TRBJ1-2; 7 nucleotides agree with TRBD1. This CDR3 contains 13 residues. Germline V gives CDR1 SGHTA, CDR2 FQGTGA. The V gene end was trimmed by 5 bases and the J gene end by 3 bases; junction bases not matched to a gene: 3. CDR3 sequence: CASSRDSDYGYTF. The CDR3 DNA reads as TGTGCCAGCAGCCGGGACAGCGACTATGGCTACACCTTC.

This chain connects TRBV2 to TRBJ1-2; D unclear. V lost 2 bases, J lost 4 bases, and 11 bases lay in between. The germline V gene has CDR1 SNHLY and CDR2 FYNNEI. There are 14 residues in the CDR3. The CDR3, as DNA: TGTGCCAGCAGTGAATTTGCGAGTAGCTATGGCTACACCTTC. It translates to CASSEFASSYGYTF.

This sequence joins TRBV29-1 and TRBJ2-5, with 7 bases fitting TRBD1. The CDR3 runs 13 residues. Per the germline V gene, CDR1 is SQVTM and CDR2 is ANQGSEA. Trimming took 6 bases from V and 2 from J; bases not matched to a gene: 6. CDR3 amino acids: CSVGDRGQETQYF. CDR3 nucleotide sequence: TGCAGCGTGGGGGACAGAGGACAAGAGACCCAGTACTTC. The full variable domain, with the rest looked up from reference TRBV29-1 and TRBJ2-5, is SAVISQKPSRDICQRGTSLTIQCQVDSQVTMMFWYRQQPGQSLTLIATANQGSEATYESGFVIDKFPISRPNLTFSTLTVSNMSPEDSSIYLCSVGDRGQETQYFGPGTRLLVL.

In DNA form, the CDR3 reads TGTGCCATCAAAAGGATGGAGGACACTGAAGCTTTCTTT. Translation: CAIKRMEDTEAFF. This chain connects TRBV10-3 to TRBJ1-1; no reliable D call. Per germline, CDR1 ENHRY and CDR2 SYGVKD. This CDR3 contains 13 residues. V was clipped by 7 bases and J by 3 bases, with 12 bases between them.

The gene calls are TRBV14 and TRBJ2-2; TRBD2 matches 16 bases. CDR3 length: 19 residues. J lost 1 base, V lost 4 bases, and 6 bases had no gene match. The germline V gene encodes CDR1 SGHDN and CDR2 FVKESK. The CDR3 DNA reads as TGTGCCAGCAGCCTTCGGGGACTAGCGGGGGGGATGAACACCGGGGAGCTGTTTTTT. Its protein product is CASSLRGLAGGMNTGELFF.

The chain uses TRBV5-1 and TRBJ2-4; D perhaps matches TRBD1 (6 bases). The CDR3 totals 16 residues. The V gene lost 0 bases and the J gene lost 0 bases, with 10 bases spanning the gap. The germline V gene has CDR1 SGHRS and CDR2 YFSETQ. For the CDR3, the DNA is TGCGCCAGCAGCTTGGTTCTACAGGGAGCCAAAAACATTCAGTACTTC. It yields the protein CASSLVLQGAKNIQYF.

The chain employs TRBV7-2 and TRBJ2-5; 7 nucleotides agree with TRBD1. The V and J ends lost 4 bases and 5 bases, in that order; junction bases with no gene match: 7. Germline V gene data show CDR1 as SGHTA and CDR2 as FQGNSA. The length of the CDR3 is 14 residues. Written as DNA, the CDR3 is TGTGCCAGCAGCTCACTGGACAGGTCTGAGACCCAGTACTTC. Encoded protein: CASSSLDRSETQYF.

The genes are TRBV18 and TRBJ2-1, with 8 nucleotides matching TRBD2. This CDR3 has 15 residues. CDR1 is KGHSH, CDR2 LQKENI, per germline. Trimming cost V 1 base and J 4 bases; bases outside gene matches: 3. CDR3 in amino acids: CASSPLAGPYNEQFF. The CDR3 DNA sequence: TGTGCCAGCTCACCACTAGCGGGACCATACAATGAGCAGTTCTTC.

For the CDR3, the DNA is TGTGCCAGCAGCCCACCCGGGAGGCAGAACACTGAAGCTTTCTTT. Residues: CASSPPGRQNTEAFF. The rearrangement joins TRBV9 to TRBJ1-1; no reliable D call. V was clipped by 4 bases and J by 1 base, with 14 bases between them. Germline V gene sequence: CDR1 SGDLS, CDR2 YYNGEE. The CDR3 is made up of 15 amino acids. The variable domain in full, completed from reference TRBV9 and TRBJ1-1, reads DSGVTQTPKHLITATGQRVTLRCSPRSGDLSVYWYQQSLDQGLQFLIQYYNGEERAKGNILERFSAQQFPDLHSELNLSSLELGDSALYFCASSPPGRQNTEAFFGQGTRLTVV.

The J gene is TRBJ2-7, the V gene TRBV6-1; 9 positions agree with TRBD1. J gave up 3 bases and V 0 bases, and 3 bases lay outside the gene matches. Looked up from germline, CDR1 is MNHNS and CDR2 is SASEGT. The CDR3 has 15 amino acids. The chain's CDR3 is CASSEAETGGYEQYF. Here the CDR3 DNA reads TGTGCCAGCAGTGAAGCCGAGACAGGGGGCTACGAGCAGTACTTC.

This clone was counted a single time. V gene TRBV19 combines with J gene TRBJ1-1, with 7 nucleotides matching TRBD1. The CDR3 runs 15 residues. The V and J ends lost 5 bases and 0 bases, in that order; junction bases with no gene match: 6. Germline assignment: CDR1 LNHDA and CDR2 SQIVND (reference sequence). The CDR3 nucleotides are TGTGCCAGTAGTTGGGACAGTTTTATGAACACTGAAGCTTTCTTT. It encodes CASSWDSFMNTEAFF.

This chain links TRBV5-1 with TRBJ1-1, with TRBD1 matching over 7 bases. The germline gives CDR1 SGHRS, CDR2 YFSETQ. The length of the CDR3 is 14 residues. The V segment lost 0 bases and the J segment 7 bases; nucleotides outside the gene matches: 6. CDR3 region: CASSLGDSNYEAFF. For the CDR3, the DNA is TGCGCCAGCAGCTTGGGGGACAGCAACTATGAAGCTTTCTTT.

This clone appeared once. V is TRBV7-2 and J is TRBJ2-4, with D perhaps matching TRBD2 (5 bases). Germline-derived CDR1 and CDR2 are SGHTA and FQGNSA. The length of the CDR3 is 19 residues. V lost 0 bases, J lost 6 bases, and 24 bases lay in between. The CDR3 is CASSLAAPLGNLVPNIQYF. The CDR3 DNA is TGTGCCAGCAGCTTAGCGGCTCCTCTCGGGAACTTGGTACCAAACATTCAGTACTTC. The whole variable domain, filled in from reference TRBV7-2 and TRBJ2-4, reads GAGVSQSPSNKVTEKGKDVELRCDPISGHTALYWYRQSLGQGLEFLIYFQGNSAPDKSGLPSDRFSAERTGGSVSTLTIQRTQQEDSAVYLCASSLAAPLGNLVPNIQYFGAGTRLSVL.

The chain is built from TRBV10-3 and TRBJ1-2, with a possible D match to TRBD1 (6 bases). The V gene lost 2 bases and the J gene lost 13 bases, with 11 bases spanning the gap. The germline CDR1 and CDR2 sequences are ENHRY and SYGVKD. The CDR3 is made up of 11 amino acids. The CDR3 reads CAISEEGVPTF. The CDR3 DNA follows: TGTGCCATCAGTGAGGAGGGGGTCCCCACCTTC.

The V call is TRBV2, the J call TRBJ2-7, with D possibly being TRBD1 (6 bases). CDR3 length: 16 amino acids. The V end was cut by 7 bases, the J end by 3 bases, with 22 bases between. Looked up from germline, CDR1 is SNHLY and CDR2 is FYNNEI. CDR3 amino acids: CASTARRQATNYEQYF. CDR3 bases: TGTGCCAGCACCGCAAGGAGACAGGCGACCAACTACGAGCAGTACTTC.